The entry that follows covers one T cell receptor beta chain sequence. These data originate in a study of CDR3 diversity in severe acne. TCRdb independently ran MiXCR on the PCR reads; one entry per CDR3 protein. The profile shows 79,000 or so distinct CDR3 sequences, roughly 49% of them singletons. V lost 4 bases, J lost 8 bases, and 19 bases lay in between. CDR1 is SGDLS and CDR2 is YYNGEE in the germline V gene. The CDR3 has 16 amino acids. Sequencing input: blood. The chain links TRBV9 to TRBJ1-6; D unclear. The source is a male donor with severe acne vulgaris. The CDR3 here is CASSLGTVPLDSPLHF. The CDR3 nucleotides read TGTGCCAGCAGCTTGGGAACGGTTCCTTTAGATTCACCCCTCCACTTT.